This T cell receptor (beta chain) was sequenced during a study of cytomegalovirus exposure and HLA in healthy donors. Findings and caveats of the study: A missense DCLRE1C variant was associated with V- and J-gene trimming of TCR beta chains in a later analysis, and an independent cohort replicated the association. The records held CMV serostatus as the only immune exposure information. Some TCR beta chains (about 170 of them) were listed as cytomegalovirus-associated. Some V segments, including TRBV6-2 and TRBV6-3, were excluded as indistinguishable.

Remarks on this clone: The antigen is not known.

60 Vbeta and 13 Jbeta primers were used in PCR. Sequencing used immunoSEQ multiplex PCR; TCRdb keeps in-frame clones, though not all of them. The sample yields under 85,000 clones, 60% to 85% seen once. Germline V gene data show CDR1 as MNHNS and CDR2 as SASEGT. The V end was cut by 8 bases, the J end by 1 base, with 15 bases between. The CDR3 has 15 residues. Input material: PBMCs. The chain couples TRBV6-1 to TRBJ1-3, with D hard to call. The TCR originated in a man aged 18 to 29 in good health and CMV-seronegative. Written as DNA, the CDR3 is TGTGCCAGCTCCCGTCCCGAGGCATCTGGAAACACCATATATTTT. As protein: CASSRPEASGNTIYF.